The 16 T cell receptor beta chains below come from one sample, sequenced in a study of shared clonotypes between healthy human individuals. Only in-frame clones appear in the TCRdb table, and some are missing; sequencing was by immunoSEQ multiplex PCR. The table includes about 2 million clones, approximately 95% detected once. The naive CD8 population came from CD45RO-negative cells selected for CCR7, without terminally differentiated effector memory CD45RA+ cells. The sequenced sample consisted of naive CD8+ T cells sorted from blood. Receptors were obtained from a man younger than 30 in good health.

The J gene is TRBJ1-5, the V gene TRBV4-3; D might be TRBD1 (6 bases). This CDR3 comprises 18 residues. Germline loops: CDR1 LGHNA, CDR2 YSLEER. V was trimmed by 0 bases and J by 2 bases, leaving 17 bases between them. The CDR3 DNA follows: TGCGCCAGCAGCCAAGATCGAGTGGGGGCGGTCGGCAATCAGCCCCAGCATTTT. Protein: CASSQDRVGAVGNQPQHF.

The chain links TRBV6-5 to TRBJ1-2; D gene uncertain. CDR3 size: 13 residues. Germline V gives CDR1 MNHEY, CDR2 SVGAGI. The germline V and J ends were trimmed by 0 bases and 7 bases, with 9 bases remaining between them. The CDR3 protein is CASSYSSNTGYTF. CDR3 bases: TGTGCCAGCAGTTACTCGAGTAATACTGGCTACACCTTC.

The count of this clone is one. The chain is built from TRBV7-9 and TRBJ2-5; TRBD1 matches 9 bases. CDR3 size: 14 residues. The V gene's germline CDR1 is SEHNR and CDR2 FQNEAQ (reference sequence). V shed 6 bases, J shed 5 bases, and the junction held 7 bases outside the gene matches. The CDR3, as DNA: TGTGCCAGCAGGAAACAGGGGGCTTATGAGACCCAGTACTTC. Amino acid sequence: CASRKQGAYETQYF.

The J gene is TRBJ2-2, the V gene TRBV4-1; D unclear. The length of the CDR3 is 13 residues. Trimming removed 4 bases at V and 11 bases at J, with 14 bases between. CDR1 and CDR2 from the germline V gene are MGHRA and YSYEKL. CDR3 amino acids: CASSLENSDELFF. The CDR3 nucleotides read TGCGCCAGCAGCCTCGAAAATTCGGACGAGCTGTTTTTT.

The rearrangement uses TRBV27 and TRBJ1-1; unclear D gene. Germline assignment: CDR1 MNHEY and CDR2 SMNVEV (reference sequence). Trimming removed 0 bases from V and 0 bases from J, with 11 bases in between. The CDR3 consists of 16 residues. The CDR3 region has the DNA TGTGCCAGCAGTTTATCGAGGGCAGGAATGAACACTGAAGCTTTCTTT. Protein sequence: CASSLSRAGMNTEAFF.

The J gene is TRBJ1-2, the V gene TRBV29-1; D gene unclear. V gave up 2 bases and J gave up 2 bases, with 9 bases separating them. The CDR3 totals 13 residues. Germline assignment: CDR1 SQVTM and CDR2 ANQGSEA. CDR3 region: CSVETTQNYGYTF. Here the CDR3 DNA reads TGCAGCGTTGAAACCACACAAAACTATGGCTACACCTTC.

The chain carries TRBV4-3 and TRBJ2-2; D possibly corresponds to TRBD2 (5 bases). Trimming left V 0 bases short and J 4 bases short, with 15 bases between. Germline-derived CDR1 and CDR2 are LGHNA and YSLEER. The CDR3 has 17 residues. The CDR3 region has the DNA TGCGCCAGCAGCCAAGATTTGTGGGAGCTGGGCACCGGGGAGCTGTTTTTT. This translates into CASSQDLWELGTGELFF.

In regard to this clone: This specimen includes other DNA sequences encoding the same CDR3. DNA for the CDR3: TGCGCCAGCAGCCAAGAGAGACAGGGGGCGTATTATGGCTACACCTTC. This translates into CASSQERQGAYYGYTF. The chain couples TRBV4-1 to TRBJ1-2, with 10 bases fitting TRBD1. From germline, CDR1 is MGHRA and CDR2 YSYEKL. The V gene end was trimmed by 0 bases and the J gene end by 5 bases; junction bases not matched to a gene: 6. The CDR3 sequence is 16 residues long.

V gene TRBV6-6 combines with J gene TRBJ2-5; D not resolved. The CDR3 covers 16 residues. Germline lookup yields CDR1 MNHNY and CDR2 SVGAGI (reference sequence). Trimming cost V 11 bases and J 4 bases, with 26 bases left between them. In DNA form, the CDR3 reads TGTGCCTGCCTCCCATTTTCGGATCCGCCATCAGAGACCCAGTACTTC. Its protein product is CACLPFSDPPSETQYF.

Details on this clone: A read error may explain this, as a much larger clone is one base away. V usage is TRBV27 and J usage is TRBJ2-7; the D gene is possibly TRBD1 (6 bases). Germline loops: CDR1 MNHEY, CDR2 SMNVEV (reference sequence). The CDR3 consists of 13 residues. Trimming left V 2 bases short and J 3 bases short, with 8 bases between. CDR3 sequence: CASSLQGNYEQYF. In DNA form, the CDR3 reads TGTGCCAGCAGTTTACAGGGGAACTACGAGCAGTACTTC.

The chain has TRBV7-9 and TRBJ2-2; D is perhaps TRBD1 or TRBD2 (5 bases each). The CDR3 runs 13 residues. V dropped 5 bases and J dropped 7 bases, with 11 bases sitting between them. The V gene's germline CDR1 is SEHNR and CDR2 FQNEAQ (reference sequence). This CDR3 reads CASSPEGNGELFF. The CDR3 DNA sequence: TGTGCCAGCAGCCCCGAGGGGAACGGGGAGCTGTTTTTT.

J is TRBJ2-6 and V is TRBV4-3; TRBD1 is a possible D gene (6 bases). Germline V gives CDR1 LGHNA, CDR2 YSLEER. The germline V and J ends were trimmed by 5 bases and 1 base, with 9 bases remaining between them. The CDR3 is 15 amino acids. CDR3 loop: CASSYRESGANVLTF. The CDR3 DNA reads TGCGCCAGCAGCTACAGGGAGTCTGGGGCCAACGTCCTGACTTTC.

This chain uses TRBV7-3 with TRBJ2-1; TRBD2 matches 12 bases. The V and J ends lost 4 bases and 12 bases, in that order; junction bases with no gene match: 10. Germline lookup yields CDR1 SGHTA and CDR2 FQGTGA. The CDR3 has 15 residues. In DNA, the CDR3 is TGTGCCAGCAGCTCCCTAGCGGGGGGGCCCACGGGGCAGTTCTTC. This encodes CASSSLAGGPTGQFF.

About this clone: Other DNA sequences in the sample encode the same CDR3. The chain employs TRBV7-6 and TRBJ2-3; 12 bases agree with TRBD2. CDR3 length: 15 residues. Per germline, CDR1 SGHVS and CDR2 FNYEAQ. After removal of 4 bases from V and 4 bases from J, the junction contained 3 bases not matched to a gene. CDR3 nucleotides: TGTGCCAGCAGCTCCCTAGCGGGAGGGCCAGATACGCAGTATTTT. Amino acid sequence: CASSSLAGGPDTQYF.

The rearrangement joins TRBV19 to TRBJ2-7; 11 bases match TRBD1. This CDR3 contains 17 residues. Germline V gives CDR1 LNHDA, CDR2 SQIVND (reference sequence). J gave up 4 bases and V 6 bases, and 14 bases lay outside the gene matches. CDR3: CASSSGQGAKEWYEQYF. The CDR3, as DNA: TGTGCCAGTAGCTCCGGACAGGGGGCTAAAGAATGGTACGAGCAGTACTTC.

This chain joins TRBV29-1 and TRBJ2-7; D is possibly TRBD2 (5 bases). This CDR3 spans 15 amino acids. Germline loops: CDR1 SQVTM, CDR2 ANQGSEA. V lost 5 bases and J 2 bases, leaving 19 bases between the germline ends. Here the CDR3 reads CSVQIRRVATYEQYF. CDR3 nucleotides: TGCAGCGTTCAAATCCGTAGGGTAGCGACCTACGAGCAGTACTTC.